This TCR beta chain comes out of a study of CD8 T cells in ankylosing spondylitis. Study findings and constraints: Past research had described some motif variants in reactive arthritis synovial fluid and blood. Researchers report that disease-linked clones proved CD8+ and relatively rare in peripheral blood. A TCR beta motif of roughly eight highly homologous variants seemed to mark ankylosing spondylitis blood. Disease-linked clones reportedly concentrated significantly in matched ankylosing spondylitis synovial fluid.

The J segment lost 2 bases and the V segment lost 5 bases, leaving 7 bases of the junction unmatched. The CDR3 is made up of 15 amino acids. The germline CDR1 and CDR2 sequences are PRHDT and FYEKMQ (reference sequence). This clonotype was seen a few times. What it recognizes is unknown. In making TCR beta libraries, quantitative 5'-RACE with molecular barcodes was used. TCRdb independently ran MiXCR on the 5' RACE reads; one entry per CDR3 protein. This table holds a few hundred thousand distinct CDR3 sequences, about 17% found once. This TCR was sampled from a male donor with ankylosing spondylitis. The chain uses TRBV13 and TRBJ2-7; 9 positions match TRBD1. The sample was blood, either unsorted or a sorted T cell fraction (not recorded which). This CDR3 reads CASSPAGTGTYEQYF. The DNA for the CDR3 is TGTGCCAGCAGCCCAGCGGGGACAGGGACCTACGAGCAGTACTTC. The full variable domain, in which reference TRBV13 and TRBJ2-7 provide the parts outside the CDR3, is AAGVIQSPRHLIKEKRETATLKCYPIPRHDTVYWYQQGPGQDPQFLISFYEKMQSDKGSIPDRFSAQQFSDYHSELNMSSLELGDSALYFCASSPAGTGTYEQYFGPGTRLTVT.